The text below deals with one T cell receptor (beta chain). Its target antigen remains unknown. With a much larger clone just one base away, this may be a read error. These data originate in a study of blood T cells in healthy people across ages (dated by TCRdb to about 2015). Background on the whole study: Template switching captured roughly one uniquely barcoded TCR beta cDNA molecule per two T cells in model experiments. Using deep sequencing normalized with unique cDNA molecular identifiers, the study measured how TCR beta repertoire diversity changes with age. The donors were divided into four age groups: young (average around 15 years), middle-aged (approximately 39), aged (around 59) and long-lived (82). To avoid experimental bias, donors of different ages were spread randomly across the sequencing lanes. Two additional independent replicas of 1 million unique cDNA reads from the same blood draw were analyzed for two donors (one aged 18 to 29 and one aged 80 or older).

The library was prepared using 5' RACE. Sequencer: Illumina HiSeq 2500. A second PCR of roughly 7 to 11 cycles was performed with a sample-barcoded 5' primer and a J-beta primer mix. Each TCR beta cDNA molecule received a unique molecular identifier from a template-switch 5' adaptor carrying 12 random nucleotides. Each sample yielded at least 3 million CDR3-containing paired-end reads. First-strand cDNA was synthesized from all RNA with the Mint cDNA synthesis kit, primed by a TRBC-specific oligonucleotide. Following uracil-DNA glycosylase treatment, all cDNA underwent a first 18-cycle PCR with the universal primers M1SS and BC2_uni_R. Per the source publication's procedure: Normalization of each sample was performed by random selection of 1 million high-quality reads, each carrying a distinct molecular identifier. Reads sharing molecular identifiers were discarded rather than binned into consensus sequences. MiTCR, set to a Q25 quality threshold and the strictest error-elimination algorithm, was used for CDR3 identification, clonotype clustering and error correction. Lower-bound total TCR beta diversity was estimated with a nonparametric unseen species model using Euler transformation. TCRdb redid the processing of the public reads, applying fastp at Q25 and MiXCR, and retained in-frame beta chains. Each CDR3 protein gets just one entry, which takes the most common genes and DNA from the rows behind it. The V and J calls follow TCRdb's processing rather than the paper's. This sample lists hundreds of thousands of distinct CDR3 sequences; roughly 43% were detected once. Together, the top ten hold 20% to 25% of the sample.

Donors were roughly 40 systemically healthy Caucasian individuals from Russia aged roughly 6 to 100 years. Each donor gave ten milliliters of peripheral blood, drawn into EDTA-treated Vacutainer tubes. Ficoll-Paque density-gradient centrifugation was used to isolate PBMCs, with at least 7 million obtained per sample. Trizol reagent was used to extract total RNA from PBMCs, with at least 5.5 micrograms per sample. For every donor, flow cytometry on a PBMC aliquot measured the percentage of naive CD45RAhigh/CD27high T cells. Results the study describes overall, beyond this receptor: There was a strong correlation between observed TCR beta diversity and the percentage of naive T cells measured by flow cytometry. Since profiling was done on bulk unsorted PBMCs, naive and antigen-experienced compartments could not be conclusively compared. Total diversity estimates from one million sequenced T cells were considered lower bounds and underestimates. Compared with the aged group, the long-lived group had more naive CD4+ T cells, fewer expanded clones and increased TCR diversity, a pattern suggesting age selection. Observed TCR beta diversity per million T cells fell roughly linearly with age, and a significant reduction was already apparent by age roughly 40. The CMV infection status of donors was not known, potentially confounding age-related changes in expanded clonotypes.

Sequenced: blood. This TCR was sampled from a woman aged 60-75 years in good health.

The DNA sequence is as follows: TGTGCCAGCAGCCAAGAGGGCTGCGAGCAGTACTTC. This gives the protein CASSQEGCEQYF. The rearranged segments are TRBV4-2 and TRBJ2-7, with the D gene not confidently named. From its cysteine to its phenylalanine, the CDR3 spans 12 amino acids. The CDR3 DNA has 36 bases and is translated from base 1. The germline V gene yields LGHNA for CDR1 and YNFKEQ for CDR2. V loses 0 bases of germline sequence and J loses 6 bases, and the interval between the two ends is 6 bases.